These 3 T cell receptor beta chains share one sample of origin, sequenced in a study of blood T cells in healthy people across ages. Primed by a sample-barcoded 5' primer and a J-beta primer mix, a second PCR proceeded for about 6 to 11 cycles. TCRdb processed the 5' RACE reads anew with MiXCR; each CDR3 protein has one entry. The data hold 600,000 to 800,000 distinct CDR3 sequences, with approximately 52% observed a single time. The specimen was blood. The receptors were gathered from a woman aged 80 or over in good health.

The table lists this clonotype with many counts. CDR3 amino acids: CASSMGPQGAIQYF. For the CDR3, the DNA is TGTGCCAGTAGTATGGGGCCTCAGGGGGCCATTCAGTACTTC. This rearrangement joins TRBV19 to TRBJ2-4; 8 bases match TRBD1. Germline CDR1 is LNHDA and CDR2 is SQIVND (reference sequence). J was trimmed by 9 bases and V by 3 bases; bases with no gene match: 7. The CDR3 runs to 14 residues.

For this clonotype: A much bigger clone sits one base away, suggesting this may be a read error. CDR3 residues: CASSLGTSGPYKQYF. CDR3 DNA sequence: TGTGCCAGCAGCTTAGGGACTAGCGGACCCTACAAGCAGTACTTC. The chain couples TRBV7-2 to TRBJ2-7; 10 nucleotides align to TRBD2. This CDR3 is built from 15 residues. Germline CDR1 is SGHTA and CDR2 is FQGNSA.

The gene calls are TRBV7-2 and TRBJ1-5, with a tentative D call TRBD1 (5 bases). The V and J ends lost 5 bases and 6 bases respectively, with 20 bases between them. CDR1 is SGHTA and CDR2 is FQGNSA in the germline V gene. This CDR3 comprises 16 residues. The CDR3 region is CASSQGGVSRGQPQHF. The CDR3 region has the DNA TGTGCCAGCAGCCAGGGAGGGGTCTCAAGGGGTCAGCCCCAGCATTTT.